Sequencing of this T cell receptor beta chain was carried out in a study of blood T cell repertoires in COVID-19. Overall study: Both acute and convalescent COVID-19 samples were obtained from the United States, Italy and Spain.

Clones were read by immunoSEQ multiplex PCR, and TCRdb kept only the in-frame ones, dropping some. The sample shows 85,000 to 130,000 clones, 70% to 90% of them seen only once. The V and J ends lost 3 bases and 4 bases, in that order; junction bases with no gene match: 2. Germline CDR1 reads LGHDT; CDR2 reads YNNKEL (reference sequence). This CDR3 has 14 residues. The sequenced sample consisted of peripheral blood. The receptor was isolated from a human donor in a cohort sampled during active COVID-19. The chain links TRBV3-1 (or the pseudogene TRBV3-2) to TRBJ2-5, with 10 nucleotides matching TRBD1. In DNA form, the CDR3 reads TGTGCCAGCAGCCAGACAGGGGGCCGAGAGACCCAGTACTTC. Its protein product is CASSQTGGRETQYF.